Sequencing of this TCR beta chain was carried out in a study of spatial heterogeneity in lung cancer. MiXCR was run by TCRdb on the 5' RACE reads, yielding one entry per CDR3 protein. Of tens of thousands of distinct CDR3 sequences listed, about 8.1% are singletons. The time point is: sample taken at primary tumor resection. Extraction of whole RNA from tumor, nontumor lung or frozen PBMC preceded unsorted sequencing. This specimen was PBMCs, taken at surgery. This clonotype originated in a female donor with early-stage non-small cell lung cancer.

In DNA, the CDR3 is TGTGCCAGCAGTCCCTGGGGACAGGGGGACACTGAAGCTTTCTTT. Protein product: CASSPWGQGDTEAFF. This sequence joins TRBV28 and TRBJ1-1; 11 bases match TRBD1. The V segment lost 5 bases and the J segment 3 bases; nucleotides outside the gene matches: 5. Germline CDR1 MDHEN, CDR2 SYDVKM. This CDR3 contains 15 residues.